The T cell receptor beta chain described here comes from a study of cytomegalovirus exposure and HLA in healthy donors. Study-wide results and caveats: Later analysis demonstrated an association between a missense DCLRE1C variant and TCR beta V- and J-gene trimming.

Note on this clone: The antigen remains undetermined.

The germline CDR1 and CDR2 sequences are MDHEN and SYDVKM. CDR3 size: 15 residues. The V and J ends lost 5 bases and 0 bases, in that order; junction bases with no gene match: 7. The PCR had 60 Vbeta and 13 Jbeta primers. The data were produced by immunoSEQ multiplex PCR, yet TCRdb's version contains in-frame clones alone and is incomplete. Among 130,000 or so clones, just under 75% were seen once, and the ten largest hold approximately 7%. The specimen sequenced was PBMCs. The clonotype originates from a man aged 35 to 55 in good health and CMV-seropositive. The V gene is TRBV28, the J gene TRBJ2-7; 7 bases line up with TRBD1. DNA of the CDR3: TGTGCCAGCAGTGCACCTTCAGGGGGCTCCTACGAGCAGTACTTC. Protein: CASSAPSGGSYEQYF.